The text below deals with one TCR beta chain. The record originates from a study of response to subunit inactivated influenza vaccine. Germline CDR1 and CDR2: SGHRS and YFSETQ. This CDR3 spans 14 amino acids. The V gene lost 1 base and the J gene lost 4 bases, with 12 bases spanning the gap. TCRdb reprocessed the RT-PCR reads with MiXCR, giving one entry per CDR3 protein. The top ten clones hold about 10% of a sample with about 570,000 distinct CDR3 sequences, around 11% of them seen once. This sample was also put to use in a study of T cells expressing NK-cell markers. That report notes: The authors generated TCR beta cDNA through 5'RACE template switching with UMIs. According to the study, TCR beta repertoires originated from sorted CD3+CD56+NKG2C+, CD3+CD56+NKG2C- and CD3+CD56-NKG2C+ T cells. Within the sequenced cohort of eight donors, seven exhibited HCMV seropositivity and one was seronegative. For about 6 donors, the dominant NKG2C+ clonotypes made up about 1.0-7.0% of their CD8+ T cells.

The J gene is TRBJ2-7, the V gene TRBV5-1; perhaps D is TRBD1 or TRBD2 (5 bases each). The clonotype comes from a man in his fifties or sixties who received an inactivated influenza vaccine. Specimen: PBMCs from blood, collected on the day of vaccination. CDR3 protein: CASSLTGRMYEQYF. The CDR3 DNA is TGCGCCAGCAGCTTGACGGGACGGATGTACGAGCAGTACTTC.